What follows are 14 T cell receptor beta chains derived from one specimen sequenced in a study of T cell responses to AZD1222 COVID-19 vaccine. This table comes from immunoSEQ multiplex PCR, and its TCRdb copy is limited to in-frame clones, with some not included. The sample includes about 160,000 clones, 85% to 95% of them seen just once. The source material was peripheral blood, sampled 28 days after the second AZD1222 dose. The source is an adult who received the AZD1222 COVID-19 vaccine.

This chain connects TRBV5-8 to TRBJ2-2; 7 nucleotides line up with TRBD2. The trim removed 0 bases at V and 2 bases at J, leaving 10 bases unmatched. The V gene's germline CDR1 is SGHTS and CDR2 YDEGEE. The CDR3 contains 18 residues. The CDR3 protein is CASSLAKVAGVNTGELFF. CDR3 DNA: TGTGCCAGCAGCTTGGCCAAGGTGGCGGGGGTTAACACCGGGGAGCTGTTTTTT. Full variable domain (missing parts from reference TRBV5-8 and TRBJ2-2): EAGVTQSPTHLIKTRGQQATLRCSPISGHTSVYWYQQALGLGLQFLLWYDEGEERNRGNFPPRFSGRQFPNYSSELNVNALELEDSALYLCASSLAKVAGVNTGELFFGEGSRLTVL.

J is TRBJ1-4 and V is TRBV4-1; D ambiguous. Trimming removed 3 bases from V and 4 bases from J, with 6 bases in between. The CDR3 totals 13 residues. Germline V gene lookup returns CDR1 MGHRA and CDR2 YSYEKL. As DNA, the CDR3 is TGCGCCAGCAGCCACGGGATTAATGAAAAACTGTTTTTT. It specifies CASSHGINEKLFF.

This clone was recorded only once. This chain uses TRBV30 with TRBJ1-1; 8 nucleotides match TRBD1. The CDR3 spans 14 residues. V trimming: 5 bases; J trimming: 5 bases; junction bases outside the gene matches: 10. Germline-derived CDR1 and CDR2 are GTSNPN and SVGIG (reference sequence). The CDR3 is CAWDTGGGITEAFF. The CDR3 DNA reads TGTGCCTGGGATACAGGGGGTGGTATAACTGAAGCTTTCTTT. Full variable domain (rest looked up from reference TRBV30 and TRBJ1-1): SQTIHQWPATLVQPVGSPLSLECTVEGTSNPNLYWYRQAAGRGLQLLFYSVGIGQISSEVPQNLSASRPQDRQFILSSKKLLLSDSGFYLCAWDTGGGITEAFFGQGTRLTVV.

The chain is built from TRBV9 and TRBJ1-1; D unclear. This CDR3 is built from 15 residues. Trimming left V 0 bases short and J 5 bases short, with 14 bases between. Germline assignment: CDR1 SGDLS and CDR2 YYNGEE. The CDR3: CASSVAALGRTEAFF. CDR3 bases: TGTGCCAGCAGCGTAGCGGCGTTGGGGAGAACTGAAGCTTTCTTT. The full variable domain, rest sourced from reference TRBV9 and TRBJ1-1, is DSGVTQTPKHLITATGQRVTLRCSPRSGDLSVYWYQQSLDQGLQFLIQYYNGEERAKGNILERFSAQQFPDLHSELNLSSLELGDSALYFCASSVAALGRTEAFFGQGTRLTVV.

The gene calls are TRBV6-4 and TRBJ2-1; D remains unclear. CDR1 is MRHNA, CDR2 SNTAGT, per germline. The CDR3 is made up of 13 amino acids. V was cut by 4 bases and J by 7 bases, with 11 bases left in between. CDR3 nucleotide sequence: TGTGCCAGCAGTGGCACTTTCCCTAATGAGCAGTTCTTC. Its protein is CASSGTFPNEQFF.

J is TRBJ2-2 and V is TRBV5-1; 8 bases match TRBD2. Germline V lookup: CDR1 SGHRS, CDR2 YFSETQ. J lost 4 bases, V lost 4 bases, and 9 bases had no gene match. This CDR3 is built from 16 residues. The chain's CDR3 is CASSLTTSVRTGELFF. As DNA, the CDR3 is TGCGCCAGCAGCCTCACGACTAGCGTCCGCACCGGGGAGCTGTTTTTT.

The chain joins TRBV12-5 to TRBJ1-1, with D possibly matching TRBD1 (5 bases). V was cut by 7 bases and J by 1 base, with 19 bases left in between. The CDR3 has 16 amino acids. Germline V gives CDR1 LGHNT, CDR2 FRNRAP. CDR3 DNA sequence: TGTGCTAGTGCCTTGTTCGTCGGGGGAGAGAACACTGAAGCTTTCTTT. It is translated as CASALFVGGENTEAFF.

This chain connects TRBV9 to TRBJ2-1; D remains unclear. Per the germline V gene, CDR1 is SGDLS and CDR2 is YYNGEE. The germline V and J ends were trimmed by 0 bases and 9 bases, with 10 bases remaining between them. The CDR3 extends over 13 amino acids. CDR3 sequence (DNA): TGTGCCAGCAGCGTAGAGGGCTGGGGTGAGCAGTTCTTC. This gives the protein CASSVEGWGEQFF.

V usage is TRBV6-5 and J usage is TRBJ1-1, with no clear D. The V end was cut by 6 bases, the J end by 11 bases, with 22 bases between. Germline V gene data show CDR1 as MNHEY and CDR2 as SVGAGI. There are 14 residues in the CDR3. The CDR3 region has the DNA TGTGCCAGCAGCCCAGGAAAGATTACCGGGAAGGCTTTCTTT. Its protein is CASSPGKITGKAFF.

The gene calls are TRBV5-1 and TRBJ1-4; D uncertain. This CDR3 spans 16 amino acids. Germline V CDR1 and CDR2: SGHRS, YFSETQ. V was trimmed by 3 bases and J by 0 bases, leaving 12 bases between them. The CDR3 DNA is TGCGCCAGCAGCTCGAGCATACCTGCAACTAATGAAAAACTGTTTTTT. Translated: CASSSSIPATNEKLFF.

CDR3 nucleotide sequence: TGTGCCAGCAGCCAAGCCGCGCGATTTGGGGATAGCGGCCAAGAGACCCAGTACTTC. Translating it yields CASSQAARFGDSGQETQYF. This rearrangement joins TRBV4-2 to TRBJ2-5, with a possible D match to TRBD2 (6 bases). CDR1 is LGHNA and CDR2 is YNFKEQ in the germline V gene. V was pared by 1 base and J by 1 base, with 22 bases between. CDR3 size: 19 residues.

The genes are TRBV12-3 or TRBV12-4 and TRBJ1-6; no definite D call. The CDR3 consists of 13 residues. V was shortened by 5 bases and J by 7 bases, with 9 bases between the two germline ends. The CDR3 region has the DNA TGTGCCAGCAGTGAGCTTCGAAATTCACCCCTCCACTTT. As protein: CASSELRNSPLHF.

The rearrangement links TRBV19 to TRBJ2-2; D remains unclear. The CDR3 has 16 amino acids. V was clipped by 7 bases and J by 0 bases, with 15 bases between them. The germline gives CDR1 LNHDA, CDR2 SQIVND (reference sequence). As DNA, the CDR3 is TGTGCCAGTACCCCCGGTCCAGGTGCGAACACCGGGGAGCTGTTTTTT. This encodes CASTPGPGANTGELFF.

The rearrangement links TRBV20-1 to TRBJ1-2; a possible D gene is TRBD1 (5 bases). V was clipped by 4 bases and J by 12 bases, with 15 bases between them. The CDR3 is 11 amino acids. Germline V lookup: CDR1 DFQATT, CDR2 SNEGSKA (reference sequence). CDR3 DNA sequence: TGCAGTGCTACCAGACAGAACGTAAACACCTTC. It is translated as CSATRQNVNTF.